Listed below are T cell receptor beta chains from one sample, sequenced in a study of technical replicates of blood from several donors. Assay: immunoSEQ multiplex PCR; the TCRdb copy retains only in-frame clones and omits some. Here the sample spans about 73,000 clones, 90% to 95% being singletons. Sequencing input: PBMCs. Receptors originate from a human donor in good health. Some clones in this sample may be carry-over from other donors' samples. Both conserved end residues are part of each CDR3. D genes are given only for firm matches. Clone sizes are given selectively: once, few, many, or a class where the clone is expanded.

V	size	D	J	DNA	CDR3
TRBV5-6	-	-	TRBJ2-6	TGTGCCAGCAGCCGGAGGGGGCAGGGAGGTCACTCTGGGGCCAACGTCCTGACTTTC	CASSRRGQGGHSGANVLTF
TRBV18	-	TRBD1	TRBJ2-7	TGTGCCAGCTCCCTTGGACAGGGAGGACAGTACTTC	CASSLGQGGQYF
TRBV4-2	-	-	TRBJ1-2	TGTGCCAGCAGCCAAGATGGAGGCACTGCGAACGCAGGACGGTCTAACTATGGCTACACCTTC	CASSQDGGTANAGRSNYGYTF
TRBV4-1	-	-	TRBJ1-6	TGCGCCAGCAGCCCCCGCGGGACGGACGCCAATTCACCCCTCCACTTT	CASSPRGTDANSPLHF
TRBV13	-	-	TRBJ1-1	TGTGCCAGCAGCCGTCCCGGCGGGGGAGCGAACACTGAAGCTTTCTTT	CASSRPGGGANTEAFF
TRBV5-5	-	-	TRBJ1-1	TGTGCCAGCAGCGGGGGCCCCCCGGGTAGGAAGGAAGCTTTCTTT	CASSGGPPGRKEAFF
TRBV5-5	once	-	TRBJ2-7	TGTGCCAGCAGCCGTCGGGATACCGCCTACGAGCAGTACTTC	CASSRRDTAYEQYF
TRBV29-1	-	-	TRBJ2-7	TGCAGCGTTTGTACAGTGGTATCGTCCGAGCAGTACTTC	CSVCTVVSSEQYF
TRBV5-4	-	TRBD2	TRBJ2-3	TGTGCCAGCAGCGTCGCCGGGACTATCACAGATACGCAGTATTTT	CASSVAGTITDTQYF
TRBV9	-	TRBD2	TRBJ2-1	TGTGCCAGCAGCGAGACTAGCGGATACAATGAGCAGTTCTTC	CASSETSGYNEQFF